Listed here is a single TCR beta chain. Its antigen is currently unknown. This record belongs to a study of resident and recirculating memory T cells in vitiligo. For the study at large: Shave-biopsy epidermis from lesional and nonlesional skin was sequenced alongside PBMCs.

Study-wide points: Vitiligo lesions lacked a unique dominant clone, and clonality varied.

This CDR3 is built from 16 residues. V lost 1 base to trimming and J lost 5 bases, with 15 bases between them. Looked up from germline, CDR1 is SGHTA and CDR2 is FQGTGA. Clones were read by immunoSEQ multiplex PCR, and TCRdb kept only the in-frame ones, dropping some. This table has 40,000 to 50,000 clones, around 90% appearing once. Patients had to be free of confetti depigmentation, indicating active vitiligo. What was sequenced was blood. The clonotype originates from a male donor with vitiligo. This chain connects TRBV7-3 to TRBJ2-1, with a weak D call TRBD1 (6 bases). The CDR3 bases are TGTGCCAGCAGCTTAATCGTGGGGGCCAATCACAATGAGCAGTTCTTC. Its translation: CASSLIVGANHNEQFF.